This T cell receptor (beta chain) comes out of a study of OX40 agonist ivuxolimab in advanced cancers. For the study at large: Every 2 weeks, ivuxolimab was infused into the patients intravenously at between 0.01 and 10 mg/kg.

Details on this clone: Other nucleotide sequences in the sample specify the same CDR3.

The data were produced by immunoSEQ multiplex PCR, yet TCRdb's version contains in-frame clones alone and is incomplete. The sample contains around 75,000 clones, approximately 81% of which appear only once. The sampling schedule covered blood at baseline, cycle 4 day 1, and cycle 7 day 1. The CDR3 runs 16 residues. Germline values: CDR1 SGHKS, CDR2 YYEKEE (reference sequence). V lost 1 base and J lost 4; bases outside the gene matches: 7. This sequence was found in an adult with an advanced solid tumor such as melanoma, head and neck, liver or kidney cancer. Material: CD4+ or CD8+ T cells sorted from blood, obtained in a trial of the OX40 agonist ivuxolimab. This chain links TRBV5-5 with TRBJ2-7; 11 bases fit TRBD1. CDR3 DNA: TGTGCCAGCAGCTTGCGGCCCGGGACAGGGGGGTACGAGCAGTACTTC. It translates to CASSLRPGTGGYEQYF.